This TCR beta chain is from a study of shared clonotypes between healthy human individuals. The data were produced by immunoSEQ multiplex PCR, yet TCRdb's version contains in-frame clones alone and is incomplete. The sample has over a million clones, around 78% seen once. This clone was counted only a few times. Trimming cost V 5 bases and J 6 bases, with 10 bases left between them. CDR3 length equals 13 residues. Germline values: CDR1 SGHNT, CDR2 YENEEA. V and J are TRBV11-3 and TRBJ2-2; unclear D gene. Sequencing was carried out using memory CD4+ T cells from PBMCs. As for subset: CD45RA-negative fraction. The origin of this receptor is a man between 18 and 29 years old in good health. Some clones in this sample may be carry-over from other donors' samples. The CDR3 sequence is CASSAQRAGELFF. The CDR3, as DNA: TGTGCCAGCAGCGCCCAACGGGCCGGGGAGCTGTTTTTT.